This T cell receptor (beta chain) was captured in a study of tumor and adjacent non-tumor tissue in lung cancer. Study-wide background: On average, productive TCRbeta reads reached some 4.4 million per sample. General observations from the study: Normal lung showed higher cumulative top 100 clone frequency than tumor. Tumor tissue had significantly higher TCR diversity than normal lung.

This clonotype was recorded only once. Its specificity is unknown. The junction does not match germline at one end; this may be a read error. The template was RNA from unsorted bulk tissue. Newly diagnosed lung cancer patients had thoracic surgery in China, August–late 2014, without prior chemotherapy. TCRbeta libraries were built with three rounds of nested PCR, modified from ARM-PCR. TCRdb recomputed calls from the multiplex PCR reads with MiXCR, one row per CDR3 protein. This sample carries 65,000 to 90,000 distinct CDR3 sequences, roughly 80% of them seen once, and the ten largest clones take about an eighth. The CDR3 runs 13 residues. From germline, CDR1 is SQVTM and CDR2 ANQGSEA.

The chain combines TRBV29-1 with TRBJ2-3; weak D call: TRBD1 (5 bases). The sequenced sample consisted of lung tumor tissue. The receptor comes from a woman in her forties or fifties with non-small cell lung cancer. CDR3: CSVGQTNTGTQYF. DNA for the CDR3: TGCAGCGTTGGTCAGACCAACACAGGTACGCAGTATTTT.